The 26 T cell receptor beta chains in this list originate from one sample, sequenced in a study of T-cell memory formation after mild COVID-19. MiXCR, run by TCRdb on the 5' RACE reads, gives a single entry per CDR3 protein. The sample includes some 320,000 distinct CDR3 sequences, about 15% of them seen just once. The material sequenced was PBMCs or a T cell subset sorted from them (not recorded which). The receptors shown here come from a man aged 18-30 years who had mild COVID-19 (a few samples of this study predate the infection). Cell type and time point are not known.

Written as DNA, the CDR3 is TGTGCCAGCAGCCAACCCGAGACAGGGAGGGGGAACACTGAAGCTTTCTTT. This encodes CASSQPETGRGNTEAFF. The chain combines TRBV4-2 with TRBJ1-1, with 7 positions matching TRBD1. This CDR3 region has 17 residues. Germline V lookup: CDR1 LGHNA, CDR2 YNFKEQ. V shed 2 bases, J shed 1 base, and the junction held 10 bases outside the gene matches.

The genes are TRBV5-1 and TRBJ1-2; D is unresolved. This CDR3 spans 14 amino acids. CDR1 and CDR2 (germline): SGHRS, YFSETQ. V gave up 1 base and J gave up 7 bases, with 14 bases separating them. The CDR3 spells CASSLREGRGGYTF. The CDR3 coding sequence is TGCGCCAGCAGCTTGAGGGAGGGAAGAGGTGGCTACACCTTC.

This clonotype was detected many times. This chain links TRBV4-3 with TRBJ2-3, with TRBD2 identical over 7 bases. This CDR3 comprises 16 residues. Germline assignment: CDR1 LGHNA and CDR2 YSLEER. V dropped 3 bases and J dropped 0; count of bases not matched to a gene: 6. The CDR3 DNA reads TGCGCCAGCAGCCACGGCCGGGGGGTGAGCACAGATACGCAGTATTTT. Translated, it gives CASSHGRGVSTDTQYF.

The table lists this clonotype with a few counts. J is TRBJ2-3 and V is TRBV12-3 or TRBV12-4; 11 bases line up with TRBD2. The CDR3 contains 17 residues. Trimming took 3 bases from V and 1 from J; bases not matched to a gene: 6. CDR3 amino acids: CASSFRLAGRGTDTQYF. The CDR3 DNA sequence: TGTGCCAGCAGTTTTCGACTAGCGGGGAGGGGCACAGATACGCAGTATTTT.

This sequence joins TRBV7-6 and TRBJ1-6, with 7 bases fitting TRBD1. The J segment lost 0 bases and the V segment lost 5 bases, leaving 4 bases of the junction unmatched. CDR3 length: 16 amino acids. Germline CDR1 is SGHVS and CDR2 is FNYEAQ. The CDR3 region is CASSPRDSSYNSPLHF. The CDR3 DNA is TGTGCCAGCAGCCCCAGGGACAGCTCCTATAATTCACCCCTCCACTTT.

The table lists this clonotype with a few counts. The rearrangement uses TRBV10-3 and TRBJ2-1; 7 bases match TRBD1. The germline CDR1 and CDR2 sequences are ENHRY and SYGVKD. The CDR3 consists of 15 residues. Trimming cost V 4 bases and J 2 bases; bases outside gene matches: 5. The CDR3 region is CAISGRDSAYNEQFF. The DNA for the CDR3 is TGTGCCATCAGTGGCCGGGACAGTGCCTACAATGAGCAGTTCTTC.

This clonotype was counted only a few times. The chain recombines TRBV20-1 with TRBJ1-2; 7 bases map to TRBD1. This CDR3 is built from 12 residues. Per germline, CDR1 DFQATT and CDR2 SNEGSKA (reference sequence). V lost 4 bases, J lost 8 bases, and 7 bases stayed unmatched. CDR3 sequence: CSATGTAWGYTF. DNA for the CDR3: TGCAGTGCTACCGGGACAGCTTGGGGCTACACCTTC.

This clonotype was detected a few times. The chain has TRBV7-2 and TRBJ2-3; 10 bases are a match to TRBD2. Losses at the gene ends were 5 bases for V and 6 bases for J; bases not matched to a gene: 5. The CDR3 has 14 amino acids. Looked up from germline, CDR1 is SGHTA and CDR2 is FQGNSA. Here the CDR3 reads CASSPGTSADTQYF. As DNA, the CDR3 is TGTGCCAGCAGCCCTGGGACTAGCGCGGATACGCAGTATTTT.

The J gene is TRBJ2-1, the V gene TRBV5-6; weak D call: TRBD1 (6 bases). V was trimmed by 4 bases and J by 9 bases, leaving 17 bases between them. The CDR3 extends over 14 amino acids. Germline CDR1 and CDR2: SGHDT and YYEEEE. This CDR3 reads CASSLTGISSEQFF. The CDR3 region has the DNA TGTGCCAGCAGCCTGACAGGTATCAGCAGTGAGCAGTTCTTC.

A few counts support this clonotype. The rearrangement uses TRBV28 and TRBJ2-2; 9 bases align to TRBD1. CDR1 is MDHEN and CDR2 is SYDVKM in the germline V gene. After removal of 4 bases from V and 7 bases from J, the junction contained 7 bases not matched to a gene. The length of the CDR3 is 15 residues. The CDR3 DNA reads TGTGCCAGCAGTTCTCCCGGGACAGGGATCGGGGAGCTGTTTTTT. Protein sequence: CASSSPGTGIGELFF.

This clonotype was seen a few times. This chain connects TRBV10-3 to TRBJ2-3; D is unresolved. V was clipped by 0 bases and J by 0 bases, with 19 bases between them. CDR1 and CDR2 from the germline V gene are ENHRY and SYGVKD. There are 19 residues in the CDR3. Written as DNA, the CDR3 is TGTGCCATCAGTGAGTCGCACCTACCGCAGATCACTAGCACAGATACGCAGTATTTT. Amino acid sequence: CAISESHLPQITSTDTQYF.

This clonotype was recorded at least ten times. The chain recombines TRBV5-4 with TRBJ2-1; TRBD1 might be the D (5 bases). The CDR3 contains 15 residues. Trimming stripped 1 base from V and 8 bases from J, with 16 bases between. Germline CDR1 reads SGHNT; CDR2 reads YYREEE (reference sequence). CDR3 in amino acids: CASSLYSLWGDEQFF. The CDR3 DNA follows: TGTGCCAGCAGCTTGTACAGCCTGTGGGGCGATGAGCAGTTCTTC. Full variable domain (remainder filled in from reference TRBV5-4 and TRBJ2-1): ETGVTQSPTHLIKTRGQQVTLRCSSQSGHNTVSWYQQALGQGPQFIFQYYREEENGRGNFPPRFSGLQFPNYSSELNVNALELDDSALYLCASSLYSLWGDEQFFGPGTRLTVL.

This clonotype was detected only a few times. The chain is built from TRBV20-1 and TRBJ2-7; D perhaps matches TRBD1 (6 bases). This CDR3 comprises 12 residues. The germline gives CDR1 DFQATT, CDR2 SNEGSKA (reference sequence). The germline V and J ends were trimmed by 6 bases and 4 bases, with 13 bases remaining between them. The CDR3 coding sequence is TGCAGTGCCATTCCAGGGGAATACGAGCAGTACGTC. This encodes CSAIPGEYEQYV.

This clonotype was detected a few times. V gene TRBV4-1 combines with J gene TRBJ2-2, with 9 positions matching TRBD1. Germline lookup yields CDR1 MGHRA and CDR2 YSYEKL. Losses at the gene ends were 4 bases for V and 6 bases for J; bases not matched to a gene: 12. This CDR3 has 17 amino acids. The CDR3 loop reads CASSPNHRQGVSGELFF. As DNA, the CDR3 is TGCGCCAGCAGCCCCAATCACCGACAGGGGGTTTCCGGGGAGCTGTTTTTT.

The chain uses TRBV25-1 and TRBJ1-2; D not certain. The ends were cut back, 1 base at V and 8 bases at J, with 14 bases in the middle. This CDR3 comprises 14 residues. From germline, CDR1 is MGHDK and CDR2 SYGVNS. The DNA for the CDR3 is TGTGCCAGCAGTGAATGGGAGGGAATCGGGGGCTACACCTTC. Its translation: CASSEWEGIGGYTF.

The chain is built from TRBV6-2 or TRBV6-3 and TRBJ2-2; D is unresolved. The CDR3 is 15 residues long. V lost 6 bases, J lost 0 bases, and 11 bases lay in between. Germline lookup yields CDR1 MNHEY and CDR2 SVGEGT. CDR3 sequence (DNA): TGTGCCAGCAGAGCGCTGTTCGCGAACACCGGGGAGCTGTTTTTT. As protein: CASRALFANTGELFF.

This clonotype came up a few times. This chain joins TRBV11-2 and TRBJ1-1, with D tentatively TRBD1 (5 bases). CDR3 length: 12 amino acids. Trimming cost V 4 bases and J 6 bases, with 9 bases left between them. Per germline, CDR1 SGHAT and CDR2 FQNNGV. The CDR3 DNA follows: TGTGCCAGCAGCTGGGGGTCCGCTGAAGCTTTCTTT. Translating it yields CASSWGSAEAFF.

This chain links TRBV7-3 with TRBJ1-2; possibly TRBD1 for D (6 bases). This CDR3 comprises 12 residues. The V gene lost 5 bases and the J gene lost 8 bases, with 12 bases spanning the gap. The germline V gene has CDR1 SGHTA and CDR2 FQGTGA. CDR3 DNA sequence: TGTGCCAGCAGCGGACAGCTGGGGGGCTACACCTTC. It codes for CASSGQLGGYTF.

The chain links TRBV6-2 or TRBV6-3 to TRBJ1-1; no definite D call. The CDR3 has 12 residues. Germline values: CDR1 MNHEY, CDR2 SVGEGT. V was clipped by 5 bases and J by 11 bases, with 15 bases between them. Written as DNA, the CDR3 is TGTGCCAGCAGTGGTTCAAGCGGGGAGGCTTTCTTT. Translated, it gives CASSGSSGEAFF.

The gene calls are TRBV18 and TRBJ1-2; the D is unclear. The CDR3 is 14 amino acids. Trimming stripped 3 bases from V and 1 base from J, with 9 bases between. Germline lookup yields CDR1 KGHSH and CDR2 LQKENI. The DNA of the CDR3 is TGTGCCAGCTCACCGCCCAACAGTAACTATGGCTACACCTTC. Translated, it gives CASSPPNSNYGYTF.

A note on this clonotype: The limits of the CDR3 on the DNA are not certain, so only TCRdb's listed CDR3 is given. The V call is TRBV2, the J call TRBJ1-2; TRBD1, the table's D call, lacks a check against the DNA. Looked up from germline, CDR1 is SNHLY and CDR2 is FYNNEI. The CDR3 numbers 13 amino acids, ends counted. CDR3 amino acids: CASSVGPGTGSTF.

In DNA, the CDR3 is TGCAGTGCTAGCGGGCAGGGGGCCGGTCGAGAGACCCAGTACTTC. Translation: CSASGQGAGRETQYF. This chain uses TRBV20-1 with TRBJ2-5; TRBD1 matches at 8 bases. The CDR3 has 15 residues. From germline, CDR1 is DFQATT and CDR2 SNEGSKA (reference sequence). Germline trimming cut 3 bases from V and 4 bases from J; bases unmatched to any gene: 10.

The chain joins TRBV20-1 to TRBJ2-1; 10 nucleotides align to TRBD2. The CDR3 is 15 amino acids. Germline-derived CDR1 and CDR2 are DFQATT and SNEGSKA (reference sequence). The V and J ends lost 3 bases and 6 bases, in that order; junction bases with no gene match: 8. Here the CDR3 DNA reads TGCAGTGCTAGGAGGGCGGCTAGCGGGGGCAATGAGCAGTTCTTC. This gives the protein CSARRAASGGNEQFF.

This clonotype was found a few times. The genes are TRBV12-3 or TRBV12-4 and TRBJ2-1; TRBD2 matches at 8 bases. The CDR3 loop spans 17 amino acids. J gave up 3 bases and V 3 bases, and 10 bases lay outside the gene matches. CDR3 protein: CASSLLSAGAFYNEQFF. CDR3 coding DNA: TGTGCCAGCAGTTTGTTATCAGCGGGGGCTTTCTACAATGAGCAGTTCTTC.

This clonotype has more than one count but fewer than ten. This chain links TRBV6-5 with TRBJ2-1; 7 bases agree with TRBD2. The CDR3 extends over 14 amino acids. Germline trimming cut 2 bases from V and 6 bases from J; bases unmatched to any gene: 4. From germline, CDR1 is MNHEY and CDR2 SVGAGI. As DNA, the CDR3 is TGTGCCAGCAGTTACGGGGAGGGAAGCAATGAGCAGTTCTTC. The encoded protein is CASSYGEGSNEQFF.

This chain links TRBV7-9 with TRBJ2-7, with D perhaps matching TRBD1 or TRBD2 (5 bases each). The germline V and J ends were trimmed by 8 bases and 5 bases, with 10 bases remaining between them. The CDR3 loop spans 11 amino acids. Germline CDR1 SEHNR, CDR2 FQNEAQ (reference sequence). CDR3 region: CASHGANEQYF. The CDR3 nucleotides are TGTGCCAGCCACGGGGCGAACGAGCAGTACTTC.